The rows below give T cell receptor beta chains drawn from one sample of a study of monozygotic twins with inflammatory bowel disease. TCRdb re-called the 5' RACE reads; every CDR3 protein appears as one record, without DNA. The sample totals a few hundred thousand distinct CDR3 sequences. The sample taken for sequencing was blood. These receptors were taken from a human donor with ulcerative colitis or Crohn's disease, or a healthy co-twin of an affected twin (not recorded which). The CDR3 runs from the conserved cysteine through the conserved F or W.

V	J	CDR3
TRBV20-1	TRBJ2-1	CSAPDRASSYNELFF
TRBV7-3	TRBJ2-1	CASSQGLAGGLRANEQFF
TRBV5-6	TRBJ2-5	CASSLPLTGGTQYF
TRBV29-1	TRBJ1-1	CSVLRVDTEAFF
TRBV12-3/TRBV12-4	TRBJ2-1	CASSLGGIGWNEQFF
TRBV20-1	TRBJ2-5	CSGDEDVQETQYF
TRBV12-3/TRBV12-4	TRBJ1-1	CASSFGTGVINTEAFF
TRBV28	TRBJ2-5	CASTVVGGETQYF
TRBV20-1	TRBJ1-2	CTVLRGTNYGYTF
TRBV18	TRBJ2-3	CASSTGSGDTQYF
TRBV7-2	TRBJ2-7	CASSRGLALSYEQYF
TRBV6-1	TRBJ2-4	CATGGRVGIQYF
TRBV4-3	TRBJ2-3	CASSQVLAFSDTQYF
TRBV5-1	TRBJ2-3	CASKLDWVTDTQYF
TRBV20-1	TRBJ2-3	CSARVAGVADTQYF
TRBV6-4	TRBJ1-2	CASSRDGGTLNGYTF
TRBV20-1	TRBJ1-3	CSARAGVGDTIYF
TRBV28	TRBJ1-5	CASSLQRGAGIKPQHF
TRBV27	TRBJ2-1	CASSLFDSTNNEQFF
TRBV7-2	TRBJ2-3	CASSLALGGDTQYF
TRBV12-3/TRBV12-4	TRBJ2-7	CASSLYLAEGGEQYF
TRBV5-1	TRBJ1-1	CASRQGGVNTEAFF
TRBV14	TRBJ2-1	CASSQDQIANEQFF
TRBV5-1	TRBJ2-2	CASSPGLWTSGRLRAGAGELFF
TRBV20-1	TRBJ2-1	CSARRPSDSNNEQFF
TRBV6-2/TRBV6-3	TRBJ2-7	CASSYTGTSTYEQYF
TRBV4-2	TRBJ2-2	CASSLSGTSGDTGELFF
TRBV12-3/TRBV12-4	TRBJ2-3	CASSPPGDTQYF
TRBV2	TRBJ2-4	CASSEGLAGSKNIQYF
TRBV6-1	TRBJ2-6	CASGYQGSGANVLTF
TRBV12-3/TRBV12-4	TRBJ2-3	CASSFSSGVSDTQYF
TRBV7-2	TRBJ2-3	CASSLAQGGADTQYF
TRBV18	TRBJ2-7	CATAGQGAYEQYF
TRBV5-1	TRBJ1-1	CASRDREGYIGTEAFF
TRBV7-8	TRBJ1-1	CASSLGENTEAFF
TRBV28	TRBJ1-2	CASSLIAGDYGYTF
TRBV28	TRBJ2-6	CASSLFGVGANVLTF
TRBV6-5	TRBJ2-1	CASSYPDGAEQFF
TRBV28	TRBJ2-7	CASSETGTYITYEQYF
TRBV28	TRBJ2-7	CASSLPQGVPSYEQYF
TRBV20-1	TRBJ2-3	CSAIVAGGSPSTDTQYF
TRBV20-1	TRBJ2-7	CSATPQIRGTSVYEQYF